This TCR beta chain was obtained from a study of T cells after yellow fever vaccination. TCRdb re-called the 5' RACE reads with MiXCR, one entry per CDR3 protein. This table has roughly 330,000 distinct CDR3 sequences, around 3.9% appearing once. Trimming removed 2 bases from V and 7 bases from J, with 17 bases in between. Germline CDR1 is SEHNR and CDR2 is FQNEAQ (reference sequence). The CDR3 spans 15 residues. This clonotype appeared a few times. This material consisted of PBMCs, taken 5 days after the yellow fever booster vaccination. This receptor was identified in a man between 18 and 35 years old who received the YFV17D yellow fever vaccine. The chain employs TRBV7-9 and TRBJ1-1; D uncertain. CDR3 loop: CASSLKISGSGEAFF. The CDR3 region has the DNA TGTGCCAGCAGCTTAAAAATTAGCGGGTCGGGTGAAGCTTTCTTT.